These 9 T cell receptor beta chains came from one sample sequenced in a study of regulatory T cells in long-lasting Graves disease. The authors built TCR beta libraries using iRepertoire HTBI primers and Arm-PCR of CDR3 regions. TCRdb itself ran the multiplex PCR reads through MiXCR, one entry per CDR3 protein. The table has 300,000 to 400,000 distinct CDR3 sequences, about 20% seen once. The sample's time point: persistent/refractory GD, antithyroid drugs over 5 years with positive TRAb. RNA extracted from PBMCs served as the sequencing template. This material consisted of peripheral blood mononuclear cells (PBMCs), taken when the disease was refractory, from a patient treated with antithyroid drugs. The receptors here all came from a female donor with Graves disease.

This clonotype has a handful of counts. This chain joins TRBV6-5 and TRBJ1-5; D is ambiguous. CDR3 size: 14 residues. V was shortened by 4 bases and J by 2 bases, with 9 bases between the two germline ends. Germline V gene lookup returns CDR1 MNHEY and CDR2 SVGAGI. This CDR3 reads CASSWKYGNQPQHF. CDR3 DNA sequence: TGTGCCAGCAGTTGGAAATACGGCAATCAGCCCCAGCATTTT.

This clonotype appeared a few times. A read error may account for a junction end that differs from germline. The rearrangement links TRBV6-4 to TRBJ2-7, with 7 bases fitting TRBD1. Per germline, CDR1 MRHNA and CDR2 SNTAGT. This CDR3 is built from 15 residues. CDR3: CASSYSKGAPYEQYF. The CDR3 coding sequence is TGTGCCAGCAGTTACTCCAAGGGGGCCCCCTACGAGCAGTACTTC.

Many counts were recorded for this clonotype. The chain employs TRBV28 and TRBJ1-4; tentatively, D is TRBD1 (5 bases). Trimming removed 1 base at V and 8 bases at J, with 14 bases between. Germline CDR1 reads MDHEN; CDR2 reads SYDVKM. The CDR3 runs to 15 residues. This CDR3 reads CASSLSAGKSEKLFF. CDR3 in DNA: TGTGCCAGCAGTTTATCGGCAGGGAAGTCAGAAAAACTGTTTTTT.

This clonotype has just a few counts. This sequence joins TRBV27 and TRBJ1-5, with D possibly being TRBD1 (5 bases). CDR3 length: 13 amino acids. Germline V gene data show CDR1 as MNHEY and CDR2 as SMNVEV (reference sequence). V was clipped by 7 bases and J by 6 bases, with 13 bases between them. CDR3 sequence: CASTPGVGQPQHF. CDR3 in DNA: TGTGCCAGCACCCCGGGGGTGGGTCAGCCCCAGCATTTT.

CDR3 loop: CASSQAPGLAGGPLQETQYF. In DNA form, the CDR3 reads TGCGCCAGCAGCCAAGCACCCGGACTAGCGGGAGGGCCCCTCCAAGAGACCCAGTACTTC. V usage is TRBV4-1 and J usage is TRBJ2-5; 15 bases map to TRBD2. This CDR3 has 20 residues. Trimming removed 1 base from V and 1 base from J; junction bases left unmatched: 10. Germline V gives CDR1 MGHRA, CDR2 YSYEKL.

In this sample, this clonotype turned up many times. CDR3 loop: CASSAALGDTEAFF. In DNA form, the CDR3 reads TGTGCCAGCAGTGCGGCACTTGGCGACACTGAAGCTTTCTTT. The chain joins TRBV27 to TRBJ1-1; D is unresolved. Between the trimmed V and J ends, which lost 5 bases and 3 bases, there was a span of 13 bases. Germline CDR1 reads MNHEY; CDR2 reads SMNVEV (reference sequence). The CDR3 length is 14 residues.

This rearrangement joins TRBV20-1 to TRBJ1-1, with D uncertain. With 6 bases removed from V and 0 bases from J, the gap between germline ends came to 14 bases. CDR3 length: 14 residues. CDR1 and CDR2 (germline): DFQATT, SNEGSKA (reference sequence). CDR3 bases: TGCAGTGCCCTAAGCCCCCTCATGAACACTGAAGCTTTCTTT. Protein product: CSALSPLMNTEAFF.

The CDR3 DNA sequence: TGTGCCACCAGCAGAGATTGGGAAGGGGCGGGCACTGAAGCTTTCTTT. As protein: CATSRDWEGAGTEAFF. The chain recombines TRBV15 with TRBJ1-1, with a possible D match to TRBD1 (5 bases). This CDR3 is built from 16 residues. Trimming took off 0 bases at V and 4 bases at J, with 15 bases between the two ends. The germline V gene encodes CDR1 LNHNV and CDR2 YYDKDF (reference sequence).

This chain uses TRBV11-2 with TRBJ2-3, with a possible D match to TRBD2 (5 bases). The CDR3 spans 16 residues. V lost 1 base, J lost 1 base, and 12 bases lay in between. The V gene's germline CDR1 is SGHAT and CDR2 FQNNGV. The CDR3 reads CASSLGASQGTDTQYF. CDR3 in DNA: TGTGCCAGCAGCTTAGGGGCTAGCCAAGGCACAGATACGCAGTATTTT. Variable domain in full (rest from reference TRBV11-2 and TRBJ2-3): EAGVAQSPRYKIIEKRQSVAFWCNPISGHATLYWYQQILGQGPKLLIQFQNNGVVDDSQLPKDRFSAERLKGVDSTLKIQPAKLEDSAVYLCASSLGASQGTDTQYFGPGTRLTVL.